Following are 22 T cell receptor beta chains from one sample sequenced in a study of T-cell reconstitution after alpha-beta-depleted transplantation in children. Molecular barcoding with unique molecular identifiers was used for the TCRbeta library. TCRdb recomputed calls from the PCR reads with MiXCR, one row per CDR3 protein. The repertoire holds 300,000 or so distinct CDR3 sequences, about a tenth seen once, with 10% in the top ten. The source was PBMCs from the stem cell graft donor, collected from the stem cell graft. These receptor sequences come from a human donor who donated a stem cell graft to a child with SCID.

The chain couples TRBV28 to TRBJ2-7, with 8 bases aligning to TRBD2. The CDR3 extends over 13 amino acids. Germline V CDR1 and CDR2: MDHEN, SYDVKM. V was pared by 10 bases and J by 0 bases, with 5 bases of the junction left unmatched. The CDR3 DNA sequence: TGTGCCATCCAGCGGGGGCCCTCCTACGAGCAGTACTTC. Its translation: CAIQRGPSYEQYF.

This clonotype has more than one count but fewer than ten. Germline and junction disagree at one end, which may indicate a read error. The chain has TRBV11-2 and TRBJ2-1; 9 bases match TRBD2. The length of the CDR3 is 16 residues. Germline V gene lookup returns CDR1 SGHAT and CDR2 FQNNGV. CDR3 sequence: CASSLIIPIAGAWIVF. In nucleotides, the CDR3 is TGTGCCAGCAGCTTAATCATACCGATAGCGGGGGCCTGGATAGTCTTC.

For this clonotype: The junction shows a germline mismatch at one end, possibly a read error. The J gene is TRBJ1-1, the V gene TRBV6-5; D is uncertain. Germline lookup yields CDR1 MNHEY and CDR2 SVGAGI. CDR3 length equals 16 residues. The CDR3 is CASSYIEVSRSTEAFF. CDR3 DNA sequence: TGTGCCAGCAGTTACATCGAGGTCAGTCGGAGTACTGAGGCTTTCTTT.

This clonotype was counted a few times. The chain links TRBV6-1 to TRBJ2-6; 7 bases are a match to TRBD1. The length of the CDR3 is 16 residues. Trimming removed 6 bases from V and 6 bases from J; junction bases left unmatched: 11. CDR1 is MNHNS and CDR2 is SASEGT in the germline V gene. CDR3 amino acids: CASRPHRGLKANVLTF. The CDR3 DNA reads as TGTGCCAGCAGGCCACACAGGGGCCTGAAGGCCAACGTCCTGACTTTC.

This clonotype was detected a few times. The genes are TRBV19 and TRBJ1-2; 8 bases line up with TRBD1. After removal of 4 bases from V and 8 bases from J, the junction contained 12 bases not matched to a gene. The CDR3 covers 15 residues. Germline V gives CDR1 LNHDA, CDR2 SQIVND (reference sequence). The CDR3 DNA reads as TGTGCCAGTAGTACTCAACTCAGGACAGGGACCGGCTACACCTTC. Translated, it gives CASSTQLRTGTGYTF.

The gene calls are TRBV20-1 and TRBJ2-6; TRBD1 matches at 9 bases. This CDR3 has 23 amino acids. Germline V gene sequence: CDR1 DFQATT, CDR2 SNEGSKA (reference sequence). Trimming at V came to 4 bases and at J to 1 base, leaving 26 bases not matched to a gene. The CDR3: CSAITRIDKTGGAIPSGANVLTF. The CDR3 DNA reads as TGCAGTGCTATCACAAGAATTGATAAGACAGGGGGTGCCATCCCTTCTGGGGCCAACGTCCTGACTTTC.

In its sample, this clonotype was seen a few times. At one end, the junction sequence differs from germline, possibly due to a read error. The chain links TRBV18 to TRBJ2-7; weak D call: TRBD2 (6 bases). CDR3 size: 13 residues. Germline V lookup: CDR1 KGHSH, CDR2 LQKENI. The CDR3 DNA is TGTGCCAGCTCACCACGGGACTCCAACGAGCAGTACTTC. Translation gives CASSPRDSNEQYF.

The gene calls are TRBV9 and TRBJ2-5; perhaps TRBD1 as D (6 bases). This CDR3 has 15 amino acids. Between the trimmed V and J ends, which lost 4 bases and 5 bases, there was a span of 18 bases. Germline V gives CDR1 SGDLS, CDR2 YYNGEE. Written as DNA, the CDR3 is TGTGCCAGCAGCCCCTTCGACAGGAATGTGGAGACCCAGTACTTC. It encodes CASSPFDRNVETQYF.

J is TRBJ2-1 and V is TRBV5-6; 9 nucleotides agree with TRBD2. CDR1 is SGHDT and CDR2 is YYEEEE in the germline V gene. With 4 bases clipped from V and 8 bases from J, the junction kept 10 bases outside the gene matches. There are 15 residues in the CDR3. This chain's CDR3 is CASSTASGVKDEQFF. CDR3 in DNA: TGTGCCAGCAGCACGGCTAGCGGGGTTAAGGATGAGCAGTTCTTC.

Only a few counts were recorded for this clonotype. This chain connects TRBV7-6 to TRBJ1-6, with D possibly matching TRBD1 (5 bases). The V and J ends lost 1 base and 0 bases respectively, with 10 bases between them. The CDR3 totals 17 residues. The germline V gene has CDR1 SGHVS and CDR2 FNYEAQ. The CDR3 region is CASSLGQGSSYNSPLHF. The CDR3 region has the DNA TGTGCCAGCAGCTTAGGCCAGGGAAGCTCCTATAATTCACCCCTCCACTTT.

This clonotype was observed a handful of times. The V and J genes are TRBV13 and TRBJ2-2; the D is unclear. This CDR3 is 16 amino acids long. CDR1 and CDR2 from the germline V gene are PRHDT and FYEKMQ (reference sequence). Trimming took 4 bases from V and 3 from J, leaving 15 bases between them. CDR3: CASSSTELGDTGELFF. In nucleotides, the CDR3 is TGTGCCAGCAGCTCGACGGAGCTGGGCGACACCGGGGAGCTGTTTTTT.

This clonotype was detected only a few times. The rearrangement links TRBV7-8 to TRBJ2-7; D is possibly TRBD2 (5 bases). The V gene's germline CDR1 is SGHVS and CDR2 FQNEAQ. The CDR3 consists of 12 residues. The V gene lost 5 bases and the J gene lost 6 bases, with 11 bases spanning the gap. The CDR3 nucleotides are TGTGCCAGCAGCCCACCCGCGGGCGAGCAGTACTTC. Residues: CASSPPAGEQYF.

The chain's CDR3 is CASGRVGNTGELFF. The CDR3 DNA sequence: TGTGCTAGTGGGAGGGTTGGAAACACCGGGGAGCTGTTTTTT. This sequence joins TRBV12-5 and TRBJ2-2, with D maybe TRBD2 (5 bases). Trimming removed 6 bases at V and 2 bases at J, with 10 bases between. Germline V CDR1 and CDR2: LGHNT, FRNRAP. The CDR3 covers 14 residues.

This clonotype was observed at least ten times. The rearrangement joins TRBV5-1 to TRBJ1-1; D call uncertain. CDR1 and CDR2 from the germline V gene are SGHRS and YFSETQ. V was trimmed by 4 bases and J by 3 bases, leaving 10 bases between them. The CDR3 is made up of 13 amino acids. The CDR3 DNA reads as TGCGCCAGCAGCCGGCAATGGGACACTGAAGCTTTCTTT. Its protein product is CASSRQWDTEAFF. The complete variable domain, with remaining parts taken from reference TRBV5-1 and TRBJ1-1, reads KAGVTQTPRYLIKTRGQQVTLSCSPISGHRSVSWYQQTPGQGLQFLFEYFSETQRNKGNFPGRFSGRQFSNSRSEMNVSTLELGDSALYLCASSRQWDTEAFFGQGTRLTVV.

The chain carries TRBV4-1 and TRBJ2-3; D unclear. Per the germline V gene, CDR1 is MGHRA and CDR2 is YSYEKL. Between the trimmed V and J ends, which lost 1 base and 4 bases, there was a span of 9 bases. The CDR3 covers 14 residues. CDR3 sequence reads: CASSQGSKADTQYF. The DNA of the CDR3 is TGCGCCAGCAGCCAAGGGTCGAAAGCAGATACGCAGTATTTT.

Many counts were recorded for this clonotype. This chain uses TRBV10-3 with TRBJ2-1; 7 nucleotides agree with TRBD2. The CDR3 runs 16 residues. The V and J ends lost 5 bases and 8 bases, in that order; junction bases with no gene match: 15. Germline-derived CDR1 and CDR2 are ENHRY and SYGVKD. CDR3: CAISQVDDWEGYEQFF. The CDR3 bases are TGTGCCATCAGTCAGGTGGACGACTGGGAGGGATATGAGCAGTTCTTC.

This clonotype was found a few times. The J gene is TRBJ1-1, the V gene TRBV21-1. TRBV21-1 represents a pseudogene. The CDR3 contains 15 residues. CDR3 amino acids: CASSKVGPANTEAFF. As DNA, the CDR3 is TGTGCCAGCAGCAAAGTTGGTCCAGCGAACACTGAAGCTTTCTTT.

In its sample, this clonotype was seen a few times. The rearrangement joins TRBV12-3 or TRBV12-4 to TRBJ2-5; 16 bases fit TRBD2. V lost 5 bases to trimming and J lost 7 bases; unmatched junction nucleotides: 7. CDR3 length: 16 amino acids. CDR3 DNA: TGTGCCAGCAGTCCGGGACTAGCGGGGGGGCCAAGGACCCAGTACTTC. Translating gives CASSPGLAGGPRTQYF.

This clonotype showed up many times. The rearrangement links TRBV6-5 to TRBJ1-1; no clear D gene. Germline V gene sequence: CDR1 MNHEY, CDR2 SVGAGI. Trimming took 6 bases from V and 1 from J, leaving 12 bases between them. The CDR3 has 14 residues. In DNA form, the CDR3 reads TGTGCCAGCAGCCCGGACGGGTGGAACACTGAAGCTTTCTTT. Residues: CASSPDGWNTEAFF.

This clonotype was seen more than once but under ten times. V usage is TRBV12-3 or TRBV12-4 and J usage is TRBJ2-3; TRBD2 is a possible D gene (5 bases). V was cut by 0 bases and J by 1 base, with 8 bases left in between. The CDR3 has 15 amino acids. CDR3 region: CASSLASVGTDTQYF. CDR3 nucleotides: TGTGCCAGCAGTTTAGCTAGCGTAGGCACAGATACGCAGTATTTT.

This clonotype was detected only a few times. V and J are TRBV5-1 and TRBJ2-7, with a weak D call TRBD1 (5 bases). V was trimmed by 3 bases and J by 6 bases, leaving 16 bases between them. The CDR3 has 14 residues. Per germline, CDR1 SGHRS and CDR2 YFSETQ. The CDR3 is CASSSTVPLGEQYF. The CDR3 nucleotides read TGCGCCAGCAGCTCGACAGTGCCCCTGGGCGAGCAGTACTTC.

In regard to this clonotype: One end of the junction does not line up with germline, which may come from a read error. The gene calls are TRBV7-9 and TRBJ1-2; D is unclear. Germline CDR1 SEHNR, CDR2 FQNEAQ (reference sequence). This CDR3 is 12 amino acids long. The CDR3 region is CASSLASAVPAF. The CDR3, as DNA: TGTGCCAGCAGCTTAGCGTCGGCAGTCCCCGCCTTC.